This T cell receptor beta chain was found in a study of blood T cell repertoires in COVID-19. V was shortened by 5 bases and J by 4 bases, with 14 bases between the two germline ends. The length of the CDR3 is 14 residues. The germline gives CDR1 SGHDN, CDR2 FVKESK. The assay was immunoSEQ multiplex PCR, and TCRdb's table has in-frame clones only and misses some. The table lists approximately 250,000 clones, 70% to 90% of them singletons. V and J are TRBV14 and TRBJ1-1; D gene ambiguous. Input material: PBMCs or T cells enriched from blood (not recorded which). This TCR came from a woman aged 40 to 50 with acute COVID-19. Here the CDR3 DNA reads TGTGCCAGCAGCTACCGGGTGGGAGCCACTGAAGCTTTCTTT. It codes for CASSYRVGATEAFF.